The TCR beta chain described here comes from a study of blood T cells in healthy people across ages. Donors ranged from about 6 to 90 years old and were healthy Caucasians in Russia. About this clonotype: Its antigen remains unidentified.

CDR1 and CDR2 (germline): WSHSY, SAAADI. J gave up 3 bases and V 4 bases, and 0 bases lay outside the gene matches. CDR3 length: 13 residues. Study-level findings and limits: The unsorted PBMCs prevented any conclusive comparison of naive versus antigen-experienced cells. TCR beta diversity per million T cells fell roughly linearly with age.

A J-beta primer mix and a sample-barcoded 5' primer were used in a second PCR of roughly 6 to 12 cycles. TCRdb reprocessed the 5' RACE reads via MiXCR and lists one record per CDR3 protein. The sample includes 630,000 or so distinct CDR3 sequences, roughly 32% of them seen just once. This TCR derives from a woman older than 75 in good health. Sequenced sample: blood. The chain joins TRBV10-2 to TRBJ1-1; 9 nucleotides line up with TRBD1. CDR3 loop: CASSGDRDTEAFF. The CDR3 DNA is TGCGCCAGCAGTGGGGACAGGGACACTGAAGCTTTCTTT.